One T cell receptor (beta chain) is described in this entry. The method was immunoSEQ multiplex PCR; TCRdb's version includes in-frame clones alone and lacks a portion of them. The sample has 100,000 to 150,000 clones, roughly four fifths seen once; the top ten hold over 4.5%. The record originates from a study of blood T cell repertoires in COVID-19. The specimen sequenced was peripheral blood. The receptor's source is a man between 60 and 75 years old with acute or convalescent COVID-19.

DNA for the CDR3: TGTGCCAGCAGCCAATATCCCCTGGGGGAGGACACTGAAGCTTTCTTT. It translates to CASSQYPLGEDTEAFF. The chain joins TRBV16 to TRBJ1-1, with D possibly TRBD1 on 5 matching bases. The CDR3 is 16 residues long. Trimming removed 1 base from V and 3 bases from J, with 15 bases in between. Germline V gives CDR1 KGHSY, CDR2 FQNENV.